This entry describes one T cell receptor beta chain. This record belongs to a study of graft-versus-host responses after intestinal transplantation. Overall study context: Transplant types were multivisceral, liver-intestinal, or isolated intestinal.

Overall study findings and caveats: Recipient marrow showed GvH clones, some seen first in ileum or blood. Clonal ratios of graft-versus-host to host-versus-graft in allografts were high for patients exhibiting graft-donor T cell macrochimerism.

The ends were cut back, 0 bases at V and 7 bases at J, with 12 bases in the middle. Per the germline V gene, CDR1 is MNHEY and CDR2 is SVGAGI. The CDR3 sequence is 14 residues long. TCRdb's table, derived via immunoSEQ multiplex PCR, lists solely in-frame clones and lacks some. The data show tens of thousands of clones, about 33% seen once. Plating combined approximately 200,000 CFSE-labeled responder cells with approximately 200,000 irradiated, violet-dye-labeled stimulator cells. The sequenced sample was alloreactive CD8+ T cells from a mixed lymphocyte reaction culture, obtained before intestinal transplant. Subset reported: CFSE-low proliferating T cells sorted from roughly six-day pre-transplant mixed lymphocyte reaction (GvH or HvG direction). This TCR was recovered from a human patient who received an intestinal transplant. The chain links TRBV6-5 to TRBJ2-5; D unresolved. This chain's CDR3 is CASSYSTITRTQYF. CDR3 coding DNA: TGTGCCAGCAGTTACTCGACCATTACGCGGACCCAGTACTTC.